One sample yielded the 26 T cell receptor beta chains listed below, sequenced in a study of blood T cell repertoires in COVID-19. Assay used: immunoSEQ multiplex PCR; TCRdb lists only in-frame clones, some missing. The top ten hold approximately 1.4% of the sample, which has 250,000 or so clones, roughly 84% seen once. Source material: peripheral blood. These receptors came from a middle-aged woman who had recovered from COVID-19.

V and J are TRBV27 and TRBJ1-5, with D tentatively TRBD1 (5 bases). V was trimmed by 5 bases and J by 1 base, leaving 15 bases between them. Germline CDR1 MNHEY, CDR2 SMNVEV (reference sequence). This CDR3 comprises 16 residues. CDR3 region: CASSPFRGESNQPQHF. DNA of the CDR3: TGTGCCAGCAGTCCCTTTCGGGGGGAAAGCAATCAGCCCCAGCATTTT.

The gene calls are TRBV28 and TRBJ1-2; unclear D gene. Germline V gene sequence: CDR1 MDHEN, CDR2 SYDVKM. The CDR3 extends over 14 amino acids. Trimming removed 5 bases at V and 2 bases at J, with 12 bases between. The CDR3 reads CASSVLGTNYGYTF. CDR3 in DNA: TGTGCCAGCAGTGTACTGGGCACGAACTATGGCTACACCTTC.

This clone was seen more than once but under ten times. V and J are TRBV3-1 (or the pseudogene TRBV3-2) and TRBJ2-2, with 7 bases fitting TRBD2. CDR3 length: 15 amino acids. Looked up from germline, CDR1 is LGHDT and CDR2 is YNNKEL (reference sequence). V trimming: 5 bases; J trimming: 2 bases; junction bases outside the gene matches: 5. The CDR3 here is CASSTGTTNTGELFF. As DNA, the CDR3 is TGTGCCAGCAGCACCGGGACTACCAACACCGGGGAGCTGTTTTTT.

The genes are TRBV15 and TRBJ2-5; 10 bases fit TRBD1. J lost 5 bases, V lost 3 bases, and 3 bases had no gene match. The CDR3 contains 14 residues. The germline V gene has CDR1 LNHNV and CDR2 YYDKDF (reference sequence). For the CDR3, the DNA is TGTGCCACCAGCAGGGACAGGGGGTTGGAGACCCAGTACTTC. This gives the protein CATSRDRGLETQYF. Using reference TRBV15 and TRBJ2-5 for the parts outside the CDR3, the full variable domain is DAMVIQNPRYQVTQFGKPVTLSCSQTLNHNVMYWYQQKSSQAPKLLFHYYDKDFNNEADTPDNFQSRRPNTSFCFLDIRSPGLGDTAMYLCATSRDRGLETQYFGPGTRLLVL.

This clone was seen a few times. For the CDR3, the DNA is TGTGCCATCGGGACAGGGAAGGGCTACGAGCAGTACTTC. It encodes CAIGTGKGYEQYF. V and J are TRBV6-5 and TRBJ2-7; the match to TRBD1 covers 9 bases. After removal of 10 bases from V and 3 bases from J, the junction contained 7 bases not matched to a gene. Germline values: CDR1 MNHEY, CDR2 SVGAGI. This CDR3 spans 13 amino acids.

This clone appeared a few times. V usage is TRBV4-1 and J usage is TRBJ1-2; no clear D. V was pared by 1 base and J by 2 bases, with 17 bases between. Germline V lookup: CDR1 MGHRA, CDR2 YSYEKL. This CDR3 is built from 17 residues. CDR3: CASSQGPVTDLNYGYTF. The DNA for the CDR3 is TGCGCCAGCAGCCAAGGCCCGGTAACAGATCTAAACTATGGCTACACCTTC.

The gene calls are TRBV5-1 and TRBJ1-5; D call uncertain. V lost 0 bases and J lost 4, with 5 bases in between. Germline assignment: CDR1 SGHRS and CDR2 YFSETQ. This CDR3 has 13 residues. In DNA, the CDR3 is TGCGCCAGCAGCTTGGACGGGAATCAGCCCCAGCATTTT. It specifies CASSLDGNQPQHF.

This clone was seen a few times. V is TRBV5-6 and J is TRBJ2-5, with D tentatively TRBD2 (5 bases). Trimming cost V 2 bases and J 5 bases, with 10 bases left between them. The CDR3 sequence is 13 residues long. In germline, CDR1 is SGHDT, CDR2 YYEEEE. CDR3 sequence: CASSFGVWETQYF. The CDR3 region has the DNA TGTGCCAGCAGCTTCGGGGTATGGGAGACCCAGTACTTC.

The V gene is TRBV4-2, the J gene TRBJ2-7; TRBD1 matches at 7 bases. The germline V gene encodes CDR1 LGHNA and CDR2 YNFKEQ. The CDR3 is made up of 15 amino acids. V was clipped by 7 bases and J by 6 bases; unmatched bases: 15. The CDR3 DNA reads as TGTGCCAGCAAGGCGGATGAAGACAGGGTAGCCGAGCAGTACTTC. It translates to CASKADEDRVAEQYF.

The V call is TRBV30, the J call TRBJ2-5, with D perhaps TRBD1 (5 bases). Between the trimmed V and J ends, which lost 0 bases and 3 bases, there was a span of 11 bases. The CDR3 has 14 amino acids. Germline V CDR1 and CDR2: GTSNPN, SVGIG (reference sequence). The CDR3 bases are TGTGCCTGGAGTGTCGGTGGGGCGAAAGAGACCCAGTACTTC. This sequence encodes CAWSVGGAKETQYF.

The chain employs TRBV6-5 and TRBJ1-6; D not certain. V was shortened by 6 bases and J by 5 bases, with 14 bases between the two germline ends. Germline CDR1 reads MNHEY; CDR2 reads SVGAGI. The CDR3 covers 15 residues. The CDR3 sequence is CASSLQLSHNSPLHF. DNA for the CDR3: TGTGCCAGCAGCCTACAGCTATCTCATAATTCACCCCTCCACTTT.

A few counts support this clone. The chain links TRBV3-1 (or the pseudogene TRBV3-2) to TRBJ2-7; D possibly corresponds to TRBD1 (5 bases). V was trimmed by 8 bases and J by 3 bases, leaving 14 bases between them. CDR1 and CDR2 from the germline V gene are LGHDT and YNNKEL (reference sequence). CDR3 length: 13 amino acids. The CDR3 here is CASSSRRDYEQYF. In DNA, the CDR3 is TGTGCCAGCTCTTCCCGCAGGGACTACGAGCAGTACTTC.

The chain couples TRBV7-9 to TRBJ1-2; 8 nucleotides align to TRBD1. CDR1 SEHNR and CDR2 FQNEAQ come from the germline V gene (reference sequence). Trimming took 5 bases from V and 2 from J; bases not matched to a gene: 10. The CDR3 totals 16 residues. The CDR3 DNA sequence: TGTGCCAGCAGCCAAGTGGTGACAGGGGCAAACTATGGCTACACCTTC. Translated: CASSQVVTGANYGYTF.

The V call is TRBV19, the J call TRBJ2-1; 10 nucleotides match TRBD2. The junction had 4 bases not matched to a gene; V was cut back by 1 base and J by 4 bases. Looked up from germline, CDR1 is LNHDA and CDR2 is SQIVND (reference sequence). The CDR3 is made up of 16 amino acids. The CDR3 sequence is CASSIALAGVYNEQFF. CDR3 DNA sequence: TGTGCCAGTAGTATAGCCCTAGCGGGGGTTTACAATGAGCAGTTCTTC.

This clone was detected only a few times. The chain recombines TRBV21-1 with TRBJ2-4; no check of the table's D call, TRBD2, against the DNA was made. TRBV21-1 is reported as a pseudogene. The CDR3 length is 16 residues. CDR3 protein: CASSKVPLLAKNIQYF. The CDR3 region has the DNA TGTGCCAGCAGCAAAGTACCACTATTAGCCAAAAACATTCAGTACTTC.

This chain uses TRBV27 with TRBJ1-3; 7 bases map to TRBD1. The germline V gene encodes CDR1 MNHEY and CDR2 SMNVEV (reference sequence). The CDR3 runs to 16 residues. V shed 2 bases and J 3 bases; nucleotides not matched to a gene: 7. CDR3 amino acids: CASSLKGGSDGNTIYF. The CDR3 DNA reads as TGTGCCAGCAGTTTAAAAGGGGGCTCAGATGGAAACACCATATATTTT.

The chain joins TRBV3-1 (or the pseudogene TRBV3-2) to TRBJ2-7, with D perhaps TRBD2 (5 bases). The CDR3 covers 13 residues. The V and J ends lost 1 base and 6 bases respectively, with 10 bases between them. Germline lookup yields CDR1 LGHDT and CDR2 YNNKEL (reference sequence). The DNA of the CDR3 is TGTGCCAGCAGCCAAGGGCGGGCGGTCGAGCAGTACTTC. Its protein product is CASSQGRAVEQYF.

The chain uses TRBV11-3 and TRBJ2-5; the match to TRBD1 covers 9 bases. The CDR3 is 13 amino acids. The J segment lost 4 bases and the V segment lost 5 bases, leaving 2 bases of the junction unmatched. CDR1 and CDR2 (germline): SGHNT, YENEEA. Here the CDR3 reads CASSMDRGETQYF. The CDR3 region has the DNA TGTGCCAGCAGCATGGACAGGGGAGAGACCCAGTACTTC.

The chain has TRBV14 and TRBJ1-2, with TRBD1 as a possible D gene (5 bases). Trimming cost V 1 base and J 0 bases, with 15 bases left between them. This CDR3 is 17 amino acids long. The germline V gene has CDR1 SGHDN and CDR2 FVKESK. The CDR3 coding sequence is TGTGCCAGCAGCCAAGCAACAGGCTCCTATACTAACTATGGCTACACCTTC. It translates to CASSQATGSYTNYGYTF.

The chain carries TRBV7-9 and TRBJ2-7; a possible D gene is TRBD1 (6 bases). This CDR3 is 14 amino acids long. V shed 4 bases and J shed 2 bases, with 12 bases lying between them. CDR1 is SEHNR and CDR2 is FQNEAQ in the germline V gene (reference sequence). The CDR3 protein is CASSYQGTPYEQYF. The DNA for the CDR3 is TGTGCCAGCAGCTACCAGGGGACGCCCTACGAGCAGTACTTC.

This chain joins TRBV12-2 and TRBJ2-7; TRBD2 is the table's D call, not checked against the DNA. TRBV12-2 is a recognized pseudogene. This CDR3 comprises 16 residues. The CDR3 DNA reads TGTGCAAGTCGCTTCGTTTCGGGATTGAGGCTCCACGAGCAGTACTTC. Its translation is CASRFVSGLRLHEQYF.

Concerning this clone itself: The sample contains more than one DNA sequence encoding this CDR3. The V and J genes are TRBV5-1 and TRBJ1-1; 10 bases line up with TRBD1. Germline lookup yields CDR1 SGHRS and CDR2 YFSETQ. Trimming cost V 4 bases and J 4 bases; bases outside gene matches: 7. The CDR3 has 15 amino acids. CDR3 nucleotides: TGCGCCAGCAGCCGAGGGGACAGGGGTGGCACTGAAGCTTTCTTT. It is translated as CASSRGDRGGTEAFF.

This rearrangement joins TRBV29-1 to TRBJ2-1; D unresolved. CDR1 and CDR2 from the germline V gene are SQVTM and ANQGSEA. This CDR3 comprises 12 residues. With 5 bases removed from V and 5 bases from J, the gap between germline ends came to 10 bases. The CDR3 DNA reads as TGCAGCGTTTGGCAGAATAACAATGAGCAGTTCTTC. It yields the protein CSVWQNNNEQFF.

The chain carries TRBV5-4 and TRBJ1-1; unclear D gene. Germline loops: CDR1 SGHNT, CDR2 YYREEE (reference sequence). V was pared by 2 bases and J by 1 base, with 6 bases between. The CDR3 is 13 residues long. CDR3 residues: CASSFRENTEAFF. In nucleotides, the CDR3 is TGTGCCAGCAGCTTCCGCGAGAACACTGAAGCTTTCTTT.

This clone showed up just a few times. This sequence joins TRBV6-5 and TRBJ2-5; D might be TRBD1 (6 bases). The CDR3 loop spans 12 amino acids. The V end lost 6 bases, the J end lost 3 bases, and 8 bases lay between the germline ends. CDR1 and CDR2 from the germline V gene are MNHEY and SVGAGI. In DNA form, the CDR3 reads TGTGCCAGCAGGAGGACAGAAGAGACCCAGTACTTC. Translation gives CASRRTEETQYF.

The chain carries TRBV7-9 and TRBJ2-1; TRBD1 agrees at 11 bases. V dropped 7 bases and J dropped 7; count of bases not matched to a gene: 9. Germline values: CDR1 SEHNR, CDR2 FQNEAQ (reference sequence). The CDR3 has 15 amino acids. The CDR3, as DNA: TGTGCCAGCACCAGGCGGGGACAGGGGGTTAATGAGCAGTTCTTC. Amino acids: CASTRRGQGVNEQFF.